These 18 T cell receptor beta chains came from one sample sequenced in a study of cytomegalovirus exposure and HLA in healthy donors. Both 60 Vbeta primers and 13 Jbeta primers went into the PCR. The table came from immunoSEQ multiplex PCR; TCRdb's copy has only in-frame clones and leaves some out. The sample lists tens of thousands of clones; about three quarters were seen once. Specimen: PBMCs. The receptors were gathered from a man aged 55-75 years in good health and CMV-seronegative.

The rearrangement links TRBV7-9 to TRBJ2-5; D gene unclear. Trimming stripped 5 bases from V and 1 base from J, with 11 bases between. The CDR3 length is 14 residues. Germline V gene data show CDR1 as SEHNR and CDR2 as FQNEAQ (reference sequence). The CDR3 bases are TGTGCCAGCAGCCCCACGGAGACCCAAGAGACCCAGTACTTC. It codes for CASSPTETQETQYF.

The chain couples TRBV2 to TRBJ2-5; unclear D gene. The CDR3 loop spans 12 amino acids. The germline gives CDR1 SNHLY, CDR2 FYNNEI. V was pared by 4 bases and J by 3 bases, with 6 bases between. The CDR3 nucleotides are TGTGCCAGCAGTGCCACTGAAGAGACCCAGTACTTC. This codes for CASSATEETQYF.

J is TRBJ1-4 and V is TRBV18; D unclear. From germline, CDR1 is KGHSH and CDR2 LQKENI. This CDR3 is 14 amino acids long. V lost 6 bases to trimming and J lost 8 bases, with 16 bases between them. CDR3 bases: TGTGCCAGCTCTTCCGATCTACTGCGGGAAAAACTGTTTTTT. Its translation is CASSSDLLREKLFF.

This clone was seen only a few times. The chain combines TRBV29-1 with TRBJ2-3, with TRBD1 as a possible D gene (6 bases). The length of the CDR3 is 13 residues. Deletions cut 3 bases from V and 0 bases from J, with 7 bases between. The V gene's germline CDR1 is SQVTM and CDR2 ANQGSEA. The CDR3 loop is CSVDRGSTDTQYF. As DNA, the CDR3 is TGCAGCGTTGACAGGGGAAGCACAGATACGCAGTATTTT.

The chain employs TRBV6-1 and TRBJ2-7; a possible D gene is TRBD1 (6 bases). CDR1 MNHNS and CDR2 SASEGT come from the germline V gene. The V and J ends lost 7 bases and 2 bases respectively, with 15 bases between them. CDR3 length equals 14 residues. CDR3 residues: CASIQTRDTYEQYF. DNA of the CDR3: TGTGCCAGCATTCAGACCCGGGACACCTACGAGCAGTACTTC.

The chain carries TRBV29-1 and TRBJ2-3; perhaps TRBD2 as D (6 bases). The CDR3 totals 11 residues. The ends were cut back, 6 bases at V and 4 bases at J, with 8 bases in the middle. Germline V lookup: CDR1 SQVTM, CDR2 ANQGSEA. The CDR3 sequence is CSVRLADTQYF. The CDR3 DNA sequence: TGCAGCGTGCGACTAGCAGATACGCAGTATTTT.

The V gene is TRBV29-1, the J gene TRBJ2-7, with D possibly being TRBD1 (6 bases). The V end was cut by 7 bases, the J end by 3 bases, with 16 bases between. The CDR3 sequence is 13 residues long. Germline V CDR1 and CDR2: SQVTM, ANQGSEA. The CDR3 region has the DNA TGCAGCGCTGTGTCAGGGGAGTTCTACGAGCAGTACTTC. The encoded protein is CSAVSGEFYEQYF.

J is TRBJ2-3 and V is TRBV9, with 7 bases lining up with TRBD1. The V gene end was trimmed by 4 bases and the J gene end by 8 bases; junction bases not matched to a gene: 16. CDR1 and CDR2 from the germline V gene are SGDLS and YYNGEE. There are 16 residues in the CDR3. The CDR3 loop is CASSLQGVEPTGTQYF. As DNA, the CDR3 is TGTGCCAGCAGCCTCCAGGGGGTCGAGCCAACGGGTACGCAGTATTTT. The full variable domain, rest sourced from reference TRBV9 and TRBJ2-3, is DSGVTQTPKHLITATGQRVTLRCSPRSGDLSVYWYQQSLDQGLQFLIQYYNGEERAKGNILERFSAQQFPDLHSELNLSSLELGDSALYFCASSLQGVEPTGTQYFGPGTRLTVL.

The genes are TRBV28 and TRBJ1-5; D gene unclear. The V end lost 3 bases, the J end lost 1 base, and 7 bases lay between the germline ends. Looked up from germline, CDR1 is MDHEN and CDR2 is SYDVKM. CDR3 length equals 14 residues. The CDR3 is CASSFGRSNQPQHF. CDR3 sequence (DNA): TGTGCCAGCAGTTTCGGCAGGAGCAATCAGCCCCAGCATTTT.

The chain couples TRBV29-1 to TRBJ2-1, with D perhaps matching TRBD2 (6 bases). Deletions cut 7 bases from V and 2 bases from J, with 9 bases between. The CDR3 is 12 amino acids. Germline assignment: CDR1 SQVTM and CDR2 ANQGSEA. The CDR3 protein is CSAGLTYNEQFF. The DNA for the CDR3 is TGCAGCGCGGGACTGACCTACAATGAGCAGTTCTTC.

The CDR3 loop reads CAWSELTGWAEAFF. The DNA for the CDR3 is TGTGCCTGGAGTGAGTTGACAGGGTGGGCTGAAGCTTTCTTT. This chain links TRBV30 with TRBJ1-1; the match to TRBD1 covers 7 bases. The germline gives CDR1 GTSNPN, CDR2 SVGIG (reference sequence). The CDR3 sequence is 14 residues long. Trimming took 1 base from V and 6 from J; bases not matched to a gene: 8.

For the CDR3, the DNA is TGTGCCAGTAGTATAGACCTAGCGGGAGGCTACGAGCAGTACTTC. As protein: CASSIDLAGGYEQYF. J is TRBJ2-7 and V is TRBV19; 11 bases map to TRBD2. The CDR3 loop spans 15 amino acids. Germline CDR1 LNHDA, CDR2 SQIVND (reference sequence). The V segment lost 0 bases and the J segment 3 bases; nucleotides outside the gene matches: 1.

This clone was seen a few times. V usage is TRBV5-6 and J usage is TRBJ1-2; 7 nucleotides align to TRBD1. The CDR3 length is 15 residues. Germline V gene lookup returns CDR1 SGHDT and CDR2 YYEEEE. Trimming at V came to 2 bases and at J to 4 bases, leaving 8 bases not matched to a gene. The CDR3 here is CASSFAGGKSYGYTF. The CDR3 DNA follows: TGTGCCAGCAGCTTTGCAGGGGGTAAGAGCTATGGCTACACCTTC.

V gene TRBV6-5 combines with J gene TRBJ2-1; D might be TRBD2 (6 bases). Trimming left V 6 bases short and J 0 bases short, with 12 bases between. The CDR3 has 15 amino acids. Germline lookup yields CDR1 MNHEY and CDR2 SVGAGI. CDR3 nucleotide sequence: TGTGCCAGCAGACGAGCGACTAGCTCCTACAATGAGCAGTTCTTC. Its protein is CASRRATSSYNEQFF.

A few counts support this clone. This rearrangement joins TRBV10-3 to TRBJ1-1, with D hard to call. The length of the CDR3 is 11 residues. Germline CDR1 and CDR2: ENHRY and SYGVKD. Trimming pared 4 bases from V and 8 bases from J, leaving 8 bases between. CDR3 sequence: CAISGTAEAFF. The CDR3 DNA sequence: TGTGCCATCAGTGGTACAGCAGAAGCTTTCTTT.

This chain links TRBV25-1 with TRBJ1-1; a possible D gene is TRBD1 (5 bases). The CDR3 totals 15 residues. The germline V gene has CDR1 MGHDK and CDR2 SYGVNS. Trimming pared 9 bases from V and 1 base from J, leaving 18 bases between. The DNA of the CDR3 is TGTGCCAGTCAGGGCCTTTTGGAGGGGAACACTGAAGCTTTCTTT. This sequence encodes CASQGLLEGNTEAFF.

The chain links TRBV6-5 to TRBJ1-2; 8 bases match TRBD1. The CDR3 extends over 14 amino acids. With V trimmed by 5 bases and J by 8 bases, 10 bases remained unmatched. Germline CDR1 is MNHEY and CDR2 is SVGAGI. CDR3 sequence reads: CASSASGGGQGYTF. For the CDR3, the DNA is TGTGCCAGCAGTGCTTCAGGGGGCGGACAAGGCTACACCTTC.

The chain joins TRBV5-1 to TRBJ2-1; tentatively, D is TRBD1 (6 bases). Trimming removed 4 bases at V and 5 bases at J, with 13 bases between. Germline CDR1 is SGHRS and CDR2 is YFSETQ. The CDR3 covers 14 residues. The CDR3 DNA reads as TGCGCCAGCAGCGGGGGACAATTGGACAATGAGCAGTTCTTC. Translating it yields CASSGGQLDNEQFF.